Presented here are 21 T cell receptor beta chains from one specimen sequenced in a study of cytotoxic CD8 clonotypes in ibrutinib-treated CLL. The table came from immunoSEQ multiplex PCR; TCRdb's copy has only in-frame clones and leaves some out. Here the sample spans 130,000 or so clones, 70% to 80% being singletons. This material consisted of PBMCs, taken after 12 months of ibrutinib treatment. These TCRs come from a human donor with chronic lymphocytic leukemia.

This chain uses TRBV7-8 with TRBJ2-7; D not certain. Between the trimmed V and J ends, which lost 5 bases and 4 bases, there was a span of 15 bases. This CDR3 comprises 14 residues. Germline CDR1 and CDR2: SGHVS and FQNEAQ. The DNA for the CDR3 is TGTGCCAGCAGCCCTGGGGTTCTACAGTACGAGCAGTACTTC. Translated, it gives CASSPGVLQYEQYF.

The V and J genes are TRBV28 and TRBJ2-7; perhaps D is TRBD1 or TRBD2 (5 bases each). The germline V gene has CDR1 MDHEN and CDR2 SYDVKM. This CDR3 has 16 residues. With 5 bases removed from V and 4 bases from J, the gap between germline ends came to 21 bases. The CDR3 nucleotides read TGTGCCAGCAGTACCCGTATGTCGGGTGAGGGGTACGAGCAGTACTTC. It encodes CASSTRMSGEGYEQYF.

In this sample, this clone turned up a few times. The chain is built from TRBV6-6 and TRBJ1-1; 7 nucleotides align to TRBD1. This CDR3 is 12 amino acids long. In germline, CDR1 is MNHNY, CDR2 SVGAGI (reference sequence). Germline trimming cut 5 bases from V and 6 bases from J; bases unmatched to any gene: 3. The CDR3 reads CASSDRVPEAFF. The CDR3 DNA reads TGTGCCAGCAGTGACAGGGTCCCTGAAGCTTTCTTT.

In nucleotides, the CDR3 is TGTGCCAGCAGCCCCCCCTTCCACAGCCGATCCTACGAGCAGTACTTC. Its translation is CASSPPFHSRSYEQYF. The chain links TRBV4-2 to TRBJ2-7; D gene uncertain. CDR1 and CDR2 from the germline V gene are LGHNA and YNFKEQ. The V end was cut by 4 bases, the J end by 1 base, with 17 bases between. The CDR3 length is 16 residues.

The chain employs TRBV29-1 and TRBJ2-5, with TRBD1 identical over 8 bases. Germline V gene sequence: CDR1 SQVTM, CDR2 ANQGSEA. V was clipped by 7 bases and J by 6 bases; unmatched bases: 1. The CDR3 is made up of 10 amino acids. CDR3 in DNA: TGCAGCGGGACAGGGAAGACCCAGTACTTC. It is translated as CSGTGKTQYF.

This chain uses TRBV6-6 with TRBJ2-7; D is undetermined. V was trimmed by 6 bases and J by 3 bases, leaving 18 bases between them. Germline V gives CDR1 MNHNY, CDR2 SVGAGI (reference sequence). This CDR3 is built from 15 residues. The CDR3 nucleotides read TGTGCCAGCAGAGCGATTACGGACGCTAACTACGAGCAGTACTTC. It is translated as CASRAITDANYEQYF.

This chain joins TRBV7-6 and TRBJ2-3, with D perhaps matching TRBD1 (5 bases). Trimming pared 2 bases from V and 0 bases from J, leaving 15 bases between. Germline V gene lookup returns CDR1 SGHVS and CDR2 FNYEAQ. The CDR3 extends over 17 amino acids. The CDR3 DNA sequence: TGTGCCAGCAGCTTAAATAAAAGGGGCTCTAGCACAGATACGCAGTATTTT. Its translation: CASSLNKRGSSTDTQYF.

DNA for the CDR3: TGTGCTAGTGGTACGGGGACAGTTACTAGCACAGATACGCAGTATTTT. Encoded protein: CASGTGTVTSTDTQYF. The chain joins TRBV12-5 to TRBJ2-3; 7 bases line up with TRBD1. V was pared by 5 bases and J by 0 bases, with 8 bases of the junction left unmatched. Germline-derived CDR1 and CDR2 are LGHNT and FRNRAP. CDR3 size: 16 residues.

This chain connects TRBV5-1 to TRBJ2-7; 9 bases align to TRBD1. Germline CDR1 is SGHRS and CDR2 is YFSETQ. The CDR3 contains 15 residues. The V and J ends lost 2 bases and 6 bases, in that order; junction bases with no gene match: 9. CDR3 coding DNA: TGCGCCAGCAGCTTCTACTCCGGGACAGGGAGCGAGCAGTACTTC. Protein product: CASSFYSGTGSEQYF.

V gene TRBV9 combines with J gene TRBJ2-5; no clear D. The germline CDR1 and CDR2 sequences are SGDLS and YYNGEE. Trimming took off 2 bases at V and 2 bases at J, with 7 bases between the two ends. The CDR3 sequence is 13 residues long. This chain's CDR3 is CASSVTSQETQYF. Written as DNA, the CDR3 is TGTGCCAGCAGCGTGACAAGTCAAGAGACCCAGTACTTC. Combining the CDR3 with reference TRBV9 and TRBJ2-5 gives the whole variable domain DSGVTQTPKHLITATGQRVTLRCSPRSGDLSVYWYQQSLDQGLQFLIQYYNGEERAKGNILERFSAQQFPDLHSELNLSSLELGDSALYFCASSVTSQETQYFGPGTRLLVL.

The chain employs TRBV7-2 and TRBJ2-7; 7 positions agree with TRBD2. This CDR3 is 15 amino acids long. Germline CDR1 and CDR2: SGHTA and FQGNSA. With V trimmed by 4 bases and J by 6 bases, 12 bases remained unmatched. The CDR3 region is CASSSGGREWGEQYF. The CDR3 coding sequence is TGTGCCAGCAGCTCTGGTGGGCGGGAGTGGGGCGAGCAGTACTTC.

The genes are TRBV5-1 and TRBJ1-2; D is ambiguous. The CDR3 sequence is 13 residues long. Germline values: CDR1 SGHRS, CDR2 YFSETQ. V lost 0 bases and J 4 bases, leaving 7 bases between the germline ends. The CDR3 DNA follows: TGCGCCAGCAGCTTGGGGCAGTCCTATGGCTACACCTTC. Translated, it gives CASSLGQSYGYTF.

The DNA for the CDR3 is TGTGCCACCAAACGGACAGGCGATTACGAGCAGTACTTC. Amino acids: CATKRTGDYEQYF. The V gene is TRBV27, the J gene TRBJ2-7; 7 positions match TRBD1. V lost 10 bases to trimming and J lost 4 bases; unmatched junction nucleotides: 10. The CDR3 is 13 residues long. Germline-derived CDR1 and CDR2 are MNHEY and SMNVEV (reference sequence).

The chain joins TRBV18 to TRBJ2-3, with no clear D. The CDR3 has 12 amino acids. The germline CDR1 and CDR2 sequences are KGHSH and LQKENI. V was clipped by 4 bases and J by 6 bases, with 8 bases between them. CDR3 bases: TGTGCCAGCTCACTTACGCACGATACGCAGTATTTT. Translation: CASSLTHDTQYF.

This clone was observed a handful of times. V is TRBV4-3 and J is TRBJ1-3, with TRBD1 matching 7 bases. The CDR3 extends over 16 amino acids. The germline V gene has CDR1 LGHNA and CDR2 YSLEER. After removal of 3 bases from V and 4 bases from J, the junction contained 9 bases not matched to a gene. CDR3 residues: CASSQGDRLGGNTIYF. The CDR3 region has the DNA TGCGCCAGCAGCCAGGGGGACAGATTAGGAGGAAACACCATATATTTT.

The chain uses TRBV29-1 and TRBJ2-5; unclear D gene. This CDR3 is built from 12 residues. V dropped 4 bases and J dropped 6 bases, with 12 bases sitting between them. Germline values: CDR1 SQVTM, CDR2 ANQGSEA. The CDR3 bases are TGCAGCGTTGGGTTGGTTAAGCAGACCCAGTACTTC. Translating it yields CSVGLVKQTQYF.

The chain uses TRBV7-3 and TRBJ2-7; 11 positions agree with TRBD2. The CDR3 covers 18 residues. J was trimmed by 5 bases and V by 0 bases; bases with no gene match: 12. Germline CDR1 reads SGHTA; CDR2 reads FQGTGA. In DNA, the CDR3 is TGTGCCAGCAGCTTAACCGGGACTAGCGGCATAGCCCCTCACGAGCAGTACTTC. Translated: CASSLTGTSGIAPHEQYF.

V usage is TRBV14 and J usage is TRBJ2-1, with 9 nucleotides matching TRBD1. Per germline, CDR1 SGHDN and CDR2 FVKESK. The CDR3 is 15 residues long. J was trimmed by 8 bases and V by 2 bases; bases with no gene match: 7. The CDR3 nucleotides are TGTGCCAGCAGCCAACCGGGACAGGGCTTGTATGAGCAGTTCTTC. Protein product: CASSQPGQGLYEQFF.

The chain uses TRBV5-1 and TRBJ2-5, with D possibly TRBD2 on 5 matching bases. The CDR3 runs to 14 residues. The germline V and J ends were trimmed by 0 bases and 3 bases, with 9 bases remaining between them. Germline V gives CDR1 SGHRS, CDR2 YFSETQ. DNA for the CDR3: TGCGCCAGCAGCTTGGAGGCCGGGGAAGAGACCCAGTACTTC. This sequence encodes CASSLEAGEETQYF. Together with reference TRBV5-1 and TRBJ2-5, the CDR3 gives the full variable domain: KAGVTQTPRYLIKTRGQQVTLSCSPISGHRSVSWYQQTPGQGLQFLFEYFSETQRNKGNFPGRFSGRQFSNSRSEMNVSTLELGDSALYLCASSLEAGEETQYFGPGTRLLVL.

The chain has TRBV5-8 and TRBJ1-3; D remains ambiguous. The CDR3 runs to 14 residues. V lost 3 bases and J lost 4, with 11 bases in between. CDR1 is SGHTS, CDR2 YDEGEE, per germline. CDR3 sequence (DNA): TGTGCCAGCAGCTCTTGGACGGTGGGAAACACCATATATTTT. Protein sequence: CASSSWTVGNTIYF.

The chain combines TRBV4-2 with TRBJ1-2, with no clear D. Germline CDR1 reads LGHNA; CDR2 reads YNFKEQ. V lost 4 bases and J 0 bases, leaving 12 bases between the germline ends. The CDR3 sequence is 15 residues long. For the CDR3, the DNA is TGTGCCAGCAGCCTTGACGTCCGGACTAACTATGGCTACACCTTC. This encodes CASSLDVRTNYGYTF.